This TCR beta chain was profiled in a study of T-cell memory formation after mild COVID-19. CDR1 is SEHNR and CDR2 is FQNEAQ in the germline V gene (reference sequence). This CDR3 contains 15 residues. The V end was cut by 5 bases, the J end by 4 bases, with 17 bases between. TCRdb re-derived calls from the 5' RACE reads in MiXCR, one entry per CDR3 protein. The sample has about 560,000 distinct CDR3 sequences, 15% to 20% seen once. The source material was PBMCs or a T cell subset sorted from them (not recorded which). This TCR came from an adult woman who had mild COVID-19 (a few samples of this study predate the infection). Cell type and time point are not known. V gene TRBV7-9 combines with J gene TRBJ2-5; tentative D call: TRBD1 (6 bases). The CDR3 nucleotides read TGTGCCAGCAGCCTTCGGGACATCACGGGAGAGACCCAGTACTTC. Residues: CASSLRDITGETQYF.